These T cell receptor beta chains were read from a single sample in a study of T-cell reconstitution after alpha-beta-depleted transplantation in children. TCRdb re-called the PCR reads through MiXCR, storing one row per CDR3 protein. This sample carries around 580,000 distinct CDR3 sequences, approximately 22% of them seen once, and the ten largest clones take roughly 15%. The specimen was PBMCs, mostly from graft donor cells, collected 360 days after TCRalphabeta/CD19-depleted stem cell transplant. The receptors were sampled from a boy under two years old who had a stem cell transplant for acute myeloid leukemia, so the T cells may come from the graft donor. Each CDR3 is given with its conserved first and last residue. Fields, in order: J gene, D gene, clone size, V gene, CDR3 DNA, CDR3 protein. The D gene is left open where the match is weak. Clone size, where shown, is once, few, many, or a class for clones that have expanded.

TRBJ1-5,TRBD1,NA,TRBV20-1,TGCAGTGCTAACCCACCAGTGATGGACAGGCTTGGCGGGGGCAATCAGCCCCAGCATTTT,CSANPPVMDRLGGGNQPQHF
TRBJ2-2,NA,NA,TRBV29-1,TGCAGCGGGTACGTGGAGTACACCGGGGAGCTGTTTTTT,CSGYVEYTGELFF
TRBJ2-7,NA,once,TRBV4-3,TGCGCCAGCAGCCAAGTTAGGGGCCCCAGCTCGGAAGCGAAGCAGTACTTC,CASSQVRGPSSEAKQYF
TRBJ2-5,NA,NA,TRBV28,TGTGCCAGCAGTTTGACCGACAGTAGACACTTCCAAGAGACCCAGTACTTC,CASSLTDSRHFQETQYF
TRBJ2-5,NA,many,TRBV20-1,TGCAGTGCTAGAGATGTGAAGACCCAGTACTTC,CSARDVKTQYF
TRBJ2-1,TRBD1,few,TRBV20-1,TGCAGTGCTAGACAAACCACCTTCCCTTCGACAGGGGCCTACAATGAGCAGTTCTTC,CSARQTTFPSTGAYNEQFF
TRBJ1-5,NA,few,TRBV6-2/TRBV6-3,TGTGCCAGCTCGAGGAGCGGCAATCAGCCCCAGCATTTT,CASSRSGNQPQHF
TRBJ2-1,TRBD1,NA,TRBV6-6,TGTGCCACTATTAGGGGGCATGAGCAGTTCTTC,CATIRGHEQFF
TRBJ2-1,TRBD2,NA,TRBV6-2/TRBV6-3,TGTGCCAGCAGCTCACTAGCGGGGGGGTCCTACAATGAGCAGTTCTTC,CASSSLAGGSYNEQFF
TRBJ1-5,NA,few,TRBV6-1,TGTGCCAGCAGTGCTCAGGGTGATCAGCCCCAGCATTTT,CASSAQGDQPQHF
TRBJ2-5,NA,NA,TRBV6-2/TRBV6-3,TGTGCCAGCAGTTACCCTGACACCCAAGAGACCCAGTACTTC,CASSYPDTQETQYF
TRBJ2-4,TRBD2,few,TRBV25-1,TGTGCCAGCAGTGAAAGAATTGGGACGGGGGGACACATTCAGTACTTC,CASSERIGTGGHIQYF
TRBJ1-2,NA,NA,TRBV29-1,TGCAGCGTCATGAGGGGCGGTGGGTATGGCTACACCTTC,CSVMRGGGYGYTF
TRBJ2-1,NA,NA,TRBV20-1,TGCAGTGCTAGTTCCAGGGCCAATGAGCAGTTCTTC,CSASSRANEQFF
TRBJ2-1,TRBD2,NA,TRBV28,TGTGCCAGCAGTTTAGGGTCTAGCGGGCATTACAATGAGCAGTTCTTC,CASSLGSSGHYNEQFF
TRBJ1-6,NA,many,TRBV11-3,TGTGCCAGCAGCTTAGGAGGACACCAGCCCTTCTATAATTCACCCCTCCACTTT,CASSLGGHQPFYNSPLHF
TRBJ1-5,NA,few,TRBV12-3/TRBV12-4,TGTGCCAGCAGCCGTAGAAGTCAGGGAGATCAGCCCCAGCATTTT,CASSRRSQGDQPQHF
TRBJ2-7,NA,NA,TRBV4-3,TGCGCCAGCAGCCAAGATGCCCGGGGCTACGAGCAGTACTTC,CASSQDARGYEQYF
TRBJ2-3,TRBD1,NA,TRBV27,TGTGCCAGCAGTCGGCAGGGGGCAACAGATACGCAGTATTTT,CASSRQGATDTQYF
TRBJ2-7,NA,NA,TRBV28,TGTGCCAGCAGTTTAGAGGGGTACACCTACGAGCAGTACTTC,CASSLEGYTYEQYF
TRBJ2-5,NA,many,TRBV7-2,TGTGCCAGCAGCTTAGGGGTAGGGCTGGAGACCCAGTACTTC,CASSLGVGLETQYF
TRBJ2-1,TRBD2,NA,TRBV9,TGTGCCAGCAGCCCCCTGGCGGGACTAGCGGGGGACCTCTCCTACAATGAGCAGTTCTTC,CASSPLAGLAGDLSYNEQFF
TRBJ2-1,NA,few,TRBV12-3/TRBV12-4,TGTGCCAGCAGTTTCGGGAAGAGCTCCTACAATGAGCAGTTCTTC,CASSFGKSSYNEQFF
TRBJ2-1,NA,few,TRBV29-1,TGCAGCGTTGGTCGGTCCCACAATGAGCAGTTCTTC,CSVGRSHNEQFF
TRBJ2-5,TRBD1,once,TRBV7-8,TGTGCCAGCAGCCCCAGGGGGATGTCCGGAGAGACCCAGTACTTC,CASSPRGMSGETQYF
TRBJ2-1,NA,NA,TRBV11-2,TGTGCCAGCAGCCCGTCCACCTTGTATGAGCAGTTCTTC,CASSPSTLYEQFF
TRBJ1-6,NA,NA,TRBV6-5,TGTGCCAGCAGTTACTGGCGGGGAAAGCCTAATTCACCCCTCCACTTT,CASSYWRGKPNSPLHF
TRBJ2-1,NA,once,TRBV5-5,TGTGCCAGCAGCTTGGTCGGGGACGAGCCCTTTCTCTACAATGAGCAGTTCTTC,CASSLVGDEPFLYNEQFF
TRBJ2-6,TRBD2,many,TRBV12-3/TRBV12-4,TGTGCCAGCAGCACTTGGTCGGGGGGCTCTGGGGCCAACGTCCTGACTTTC,CASSTWSGGSGANVLTF
TRBJ2-2,NA,NA,TRBV5-1,TGCGCCAGCAGCATAGCCCACAGGGACGGCACCGGGGAGCTGTTTTTT,CASSIAHRDGTGELFF
TRBJ2-1,TRBD2,many,TRBV20-1,TGCAGTGCTAGAGATATCGGGGGGGGATTTTACAATGAGCAGTTCTTC,CSARDIGGGFYNEQFF
TRBJ1-2,NA,NA,TRBV5-1,TGCGCCAGCTCGCCTTACGGAGAACGTCCGGGTGGCTACACCTTC,CASSPYGERPGGYTF
TRBJ2-5,NA,once,TRBV7-9,TGTGCCAGCAGCCCCACGGGGCACCAAGAGACCCAGTACTTC,CASSPTGHQETQYF
TRBJ2-5,NA,once,TRBV2,TGTGCCAGCACCAGTAGGGGGGAGACCCAGTACTTC,CASTSRGETQYF
TRBJ1-3,NA,NA,TRBV3-1,TGTGCCAGCAGCCAAGAAGGCAGGTCGACTGGAAACACCATATATTTT,CASSQEGRSTGNTIYF
TRBJ1-1,NA,many,TRBV24-1,TGTGCCACCGTCGGGAGTAACACTGAAGCTTTCTTT,CATVGSNTEAFF
TRBJ2-1,TRBD1,many,TRBV12-3/TRBV12-4,TGTGCCAGCAGACCAAACAGGGGCGATGAGCAGTTCTTC,CASRPNRGDEQFF
TRBJ1-1,NA,few,TRBV12-3/TRBV12-4,TGTGCCAGCGTTAGGACCGGGAACACTGAAGCTTTCTTT,CASVRTGNTEAFF
TRBJ2-2,NA,NA,TRBV7-3,TGTGCCAGCAGCTTATGGCCCTGGAGGAACACCGGGGAGCTGTTTTTT,CASSLWPWRNTGELFF
TRBJ2-1,NA,few,TRBV20-1,TGCAGTGCTAGGTGGCTAGCGAACAATGAGCAGTTCTTC,CSARWLANNEQFF
TRBJ1-6,NA,many,TRBV4-3,TGCGCCAGCAGCCAAGATCGGCATTCACCCCTCCACTTT,CASSQDRHSPLHF
TRBJ2-3,NA,few,TRBV7-8,TGTGCCAGCAGCTTATCGGCAGGGCGTCCCGCAGATACGCAGTATTTT,CASSLSAGRPADTQYF
TRBJ2-6,NA,few,TRBV12-3/TRBV12-4,TGTGCCAGCAGAACCACAGGGACTGGGGCCAACGTCCTGACTTTC,CASRTTGTGANVLTF
TRBJ1-2,NA,many,TRBV7-9,TGTGCCAGCAGCTTCAGCCGGGGACATCGTTTTGGCTACACCTTC,CASSFSRGHRFGYTF
TRBJ2-5,NA,few,TRBV5-1,TGCGCCAGCAGCATGGACGGGGGTCAGGAGACCCAGTACTTC,CASSMDGGQETQYF
TRBJ1-1,NA,NA,TRBV12-3/TRBV12-4,TGTGCCAGCAGCCTAGCTGGGGGGCGCGGGAGGGCTTTCTTT,CASSLAGGRGRAFF
TRBJ1-2,TRBD1,NA,TRBV20-1,TGCAGTGCCAAAACTCTAGGGGGCCTAATCTATGGCTACACCTTC,CSAKTLGGLIYGYTF
TRBJ1-1,TRBD1,NA,TRBV5-1,TGCGCCAGCAGCTTGGCACAGGGGGCGAGCGCTTTCTTT,CASSLAQGASAFF
TRBJ2-4,NA,NA,TRBV7-9,TGTGCCAGCGGCCCCGGACAGTTCTTAGCCAAAAACATTCAGTACTTC,CASGPGQFLAKNIQYF
TRBJ2-1,NA,many,TRBV2,TGTGCCAGCAGGAGGGCGGCGGGGCCACGAGGTGAGCAGTTCTTC,CASRRAAGPRGEQFF
TRBJ2-2,NA,many,TRBV29-1,TGCAGCGTCGGGGTGGCCGGGGAGCTGTTTTTT,CSVGVAGELFF
TRBJ2-7,NA,few,TRBV10-3,TGTGCCATCAGTGAGTCACCAGGCAGTTACTACGAGCAGTACTTC,CAISESPGSYYEQYF
TRBJ2-7,TRBD2,many,TRBV19,TGTGCCAGTAGTATGTCACTAGCGGCCTACGAGCAGTACTTC,CASSMSLAAYEQYF
TRBJ1-2,NA,few,TRBV24-1,TGTGCCACCAGTGACACAGGACAAGAGGACTATGGCTACACCTTC,CATSDTGQEDYGYTF
TRBJ2-3,NA,many,TRBV20-1,TGCAGTGCTAGAGAGCCGCGGGGCTGGGGCACAGATACGCAGTATTTT,CSAREPRGWGTDTQYF
TRBJ1-1,NA,NA,TRBV21-1,TGTGCCAGCAGCAAAGTCGACTTTGCCACAACTTTCTTT,CASSKVDFATTFF